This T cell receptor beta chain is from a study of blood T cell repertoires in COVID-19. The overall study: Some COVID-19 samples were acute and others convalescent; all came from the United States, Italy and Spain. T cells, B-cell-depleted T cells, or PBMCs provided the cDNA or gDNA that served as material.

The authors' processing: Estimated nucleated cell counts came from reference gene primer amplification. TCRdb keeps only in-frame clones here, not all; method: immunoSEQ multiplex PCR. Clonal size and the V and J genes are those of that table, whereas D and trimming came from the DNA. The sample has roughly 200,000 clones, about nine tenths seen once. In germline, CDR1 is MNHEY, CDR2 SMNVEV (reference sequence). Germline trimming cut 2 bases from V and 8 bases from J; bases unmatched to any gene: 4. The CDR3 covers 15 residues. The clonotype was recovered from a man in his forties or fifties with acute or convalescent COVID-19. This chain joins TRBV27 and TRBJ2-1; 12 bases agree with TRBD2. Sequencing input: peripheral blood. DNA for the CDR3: TGTGCCAGCAGTTTAGCTAGCGGGGGGGCCCATGAGCAGTTCTTC. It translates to CASSLASGGAHEQFF.